This T cell receptor beta chain was sequenced in a study of cytomegalovirus exposure and HLA in healthy donors. The CDR3 runs 15 residues. CDR1 is MNHEY, CDR2 SVGAGI, per germline. The ends lost 7 bases at V and 5 bases at J; junction bases unmatched: 10. PCR primers comprised 60 Vbeta and 13 Jbeta primers. TCRdb's table, derived via immunoSEQ multiplex PCR, lists solely in-frame clones and lacks some. The table lists 150,000 or so clones, more than 65% of them singletons. To note about this clone: As yet, its antigen is unknown.

Study-level points and caveats: Clonal expansion, a later analysis showed, was greater in HLA-associated TCR beta chains than in equally common others. Associated with HLA alleles at 0.05 false discovery rate in a later analysis were some 18,000 TCR beta sequences.

Sequencing was done on a sample of PBMCs. This TCR derives from a man in his fifties or sixties in good health and CMV-seropositive. The rearrangement links TRBV6-5 to TRBJ2-2; 7 bases line up with TRBD1. In DNA, the CDR3 is TGTGCCAGCACCTCTAGAGGGGGCTCGACCGGGGAGCTGTTTTTT. Its protein is CASTSRGGSTGELFF.